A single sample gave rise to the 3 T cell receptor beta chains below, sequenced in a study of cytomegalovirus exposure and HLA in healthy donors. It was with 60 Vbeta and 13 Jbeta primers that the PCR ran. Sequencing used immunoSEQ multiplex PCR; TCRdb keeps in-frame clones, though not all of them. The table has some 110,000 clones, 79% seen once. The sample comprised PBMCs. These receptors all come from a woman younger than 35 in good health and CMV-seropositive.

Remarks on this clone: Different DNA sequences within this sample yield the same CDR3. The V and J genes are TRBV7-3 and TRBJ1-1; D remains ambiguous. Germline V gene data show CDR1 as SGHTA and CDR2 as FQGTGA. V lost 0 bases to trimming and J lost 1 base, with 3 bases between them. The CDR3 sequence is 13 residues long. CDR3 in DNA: TGTGCCAGCAGCTTAACCGGGAACACTGAAGCTTTCTTT. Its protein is CASSLTGNTEAFF.

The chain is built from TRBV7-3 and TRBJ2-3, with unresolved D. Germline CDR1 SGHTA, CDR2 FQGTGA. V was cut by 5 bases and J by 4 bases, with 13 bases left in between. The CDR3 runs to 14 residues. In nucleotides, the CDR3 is TGTGCCAGCAGCCCTTGGTTAGGAGCAGATACGCAGTATTTT. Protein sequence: CASSPWLGADTQYF.

The CDR3 DNA reads TGTGCCAGCAGTGAAGTCCTGACAGAACCCTACGAGCAGTACTTC. Protein sequence: CASSEVLTEPYEQYF. V gene TRBV2 combines with J gene TRBJ2-7, with D perhaps matching TRBD1 (5 bases). The ends were cut back, 1 base at V and 2 bases at J, with 12 bases in the middle. The germline gives CDR1 SNHLY, CDR2 FYNNEI. CDR3 size: 15 residues.